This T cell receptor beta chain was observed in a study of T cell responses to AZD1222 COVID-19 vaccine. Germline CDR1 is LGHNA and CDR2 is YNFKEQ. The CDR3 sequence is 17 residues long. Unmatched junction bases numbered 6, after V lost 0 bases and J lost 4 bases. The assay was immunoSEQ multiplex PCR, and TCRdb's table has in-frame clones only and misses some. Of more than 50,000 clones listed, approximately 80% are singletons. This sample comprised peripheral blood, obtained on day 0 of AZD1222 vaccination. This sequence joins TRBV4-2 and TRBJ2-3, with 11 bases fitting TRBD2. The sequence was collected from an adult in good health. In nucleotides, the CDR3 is TGTGCCAGCAGCCAAGAATTAGCGGGAGGGCCATCAGATACGCAGTATTTT. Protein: CASSQELAGGPSDTQYF.